These 30 T cell receptor beta chains originate from one sample sequenced in a study of cytomegalovirus exposure and HLA in healthy donors (dated by TCRdb to about 2017). Library generation was performed with the immunoSEQ multiplex PCR assay. The multiplex PCR relied on a mix of 60 forward primers for TCR Vbeta segments and 13 reverse primers for TCR Jbeta segments. Not all clones reach the TCRdb copy of this immuneACCESS table, which keeps in-frame sequences only. Checked studies attribute under half of the gap to unresolved V genes and leave the rest unexplained. In this sample the table shows approximately 190,000 clones, approximately 86% of which occur a single time. Of the sample, 0.9% to 1.2% falls within the top ten clones. Sequences were obtained from PBMCs. The source is a boy between 2 and 10 years old in good health and CMV-seronegative.

The chain has TRBV7-9 and TRBJ1-2; D is undetermined. V was clipped by 6 bases and J by 0 bases, with 5 bases between them. This CDR3 region has 12 residues. Germline CDR1 is SEHNR and CDR2 is FQNEAQ (reference sequence). The CDR3 coding sequence is TGTGCCAGCAGTCCCACTAACTATGGCTACACCTTC. It is translated as CASSPTNYGYTF.

The chain joins TRBV27 to TRBJ2-1, with a weak D call TRBD2 (5 bases). This CDR3 is built from 14 residues. Deletions cut 8 bases from V and 5 bases from J, with 16 bases between. The germline gives CDR1 MNHEY, CDR2 SMNVEV (reference sequence). DNA for the CDR3: TGTGCCAGCGGGGTGGGTTTGGGAGACAATGAGCAGTTCTTC. Translating it yields CASGVGLGDNEQFF.

The chain employs TRBV5-1 and TRBJ2-2; tentative D call: TRBD2 (6 bases). Trimming pared 7 bases from V and 7 bases from J, leaving 20 bases between. Germline values: CDR1 SGHRS, CDR2 YFSETQ. The CDR3 has 15 residues. The CDR3 coding sequence is TGCGCCAGCCGAATGGGACTCAAAGGGAGCGGGGAGCTGTTTTTT. Amino acids: CASRMGLKGSGELFF.

The V and J genes are TRBV7-9 and TRBJ1-1; D unclear. Germline CDR1 reads SEHNR; CDR2 reads FQNEAQ (reference sequence). V was clipped by 5 bases and J by 5 bases, with 15 bases between them. The CDR3 has 14 residues. Here the CDR3 DNA reads TGTGCCAGCAGCCTCGGAGGAAGTTTAACTGAAGCTTTCTTT. It encodes CASSLGGSLTEAFF.

As DNA, the CDR3 is TGTGCCAGCAGTTTATATGGAACAATTACAGGGTTTGCTTTCTTT. Its translation is CASSLYGTITGFAFF. This chain connects TRBV27 to TRBJ1-1; D might be TRBD1 (6 bases). The V end lost 1 base, the J end lost 11 bases, and 20 bases lay between the germline ends. CDR1 is MNHEY and CDR2 is SMNVEV in the germline V gene (reference sequence). The CDR3 loop spans 15 amino acids.

The rearrangement uses TRBV6-1 and TRBJ2-7; D might be TRBD2 (5 bases). CDR1 is MNHNS and CDR2 is SASEGT in the germline V gene. The CDR3 contains 15 residues. Trimming stripped 0 bases from V and 1 base from J, with 10 bases between. The DNA for the CDR3 is TGTGCCAGCAGTGAAGCAAGCGGAGCTTCCTACGAGCAGTACTTC. Amino acids: CASSEASGASYEQYF.

CDR3 in amino acids: CASSVAAGNTDTQYF. The CDR3 bases are TGTGCCAGCAGCGTGGCTGCGGGGAACACAGATACGCAGTATTTT. J is TRBJ2-3 and V is TRBV5-4, with D maybe TRBD2 (6 bases). The CDR3 sequence is 15 residues long. Trimming took off 4 bases at V and 2 bases at J, with 14 bases between the two ends. Germline assignment: CDR1 SGHNT and CDR2 YYREEE (reference sequence).

The chain recombines TRBV6-1 with TRBJ2-5; D is possibly TRBD1 (5 bases). The end of the DNA fits TRBJ2-7 better, so the J call may be wrong. The germline CDR1 and CDR2 sequences are MNHNS and SASEGT. This CDR3 contains 13 residues. CDR3 bases: TGTGCCAGCAGTATCCGACAGCCCTACGAGCAGTACTTC. Translated: CASSIRQPYEQYF.

The chain couples TRBV7-9 to TRBJ1-1; 10 nucleotides align to TRBD1. The CDR3 runs 15 residues. V lost 6 bases to trimming and J lost 6 bases; unmatched junction nucleotides: 10. The germline V gene encodes CDR1 SEHNR and CDR2 FQNEAQ (reference sequence). CDR3 loop: CASSVRQGASSEAFF. For the CDR3, the DNA is TGTGCCAGCAGTGTTCGACAGGGGGCATCGTCTGAAGCTTTCTTT.

This chain joins TRBV5-1 and TRBJ2-1, with 9 nucleotides matching TRBD1. The CDR3 has 16 amino acids. Germline V gene sequence: CDR1 SGHRS, CDR2 YFSETQ. With V trimmed by 0 bases and J by 7 bases, 8 bases remained unmatched. The CDR3 spells CASSLGDRAFGNEQFF. In nucleotides, the CDR3 is TGCGCCAGCAGCTTGGGGGACAGGGCCTTTGGAAATGAGCAGTTCTTC.

The chain employs TRBV7-9 and TRBJ1-1; D gene uncertain. Germline CDR1 SEHNR, CDR2 FQNEAQ (reference sequence). Deletions cut 3 bases from V and 5 bases from J, with 4 bases between. CDR3 size: 11 residues. The DNA of the CDR3 is TGTGCCAGCAGCTTGTATACTGAAGCTTTCTTT. Encoded protein: CASSLYTEAFF.

This clone was counted a single time. The J gene is TRBJ1-1, the V gene TRBV27; D possibly corresponds to TRBD1 (5 bases). Germline lookup yields CDR1 MNHEY and CDR2 SMNVEV (reference sequence). The V gene lost 7 bases and the J gene lost 4 bases, with 16 bases spanning the gap. The CDR3 covers 14 residues. CDR3 sequence: CASTWDGGGTEAFF. DNA of the CDR3: TGTGCCAGCACCTGGGACGGGGGAGGCACTGAAGCTTTCTTT.

This clone was found once. The gene calls are TRBV9 and TRBJ2-3, with D tentatively TRBD1 (6 bases). The CDR3 length is 20 residues. The V end lost 4 bases, the J end lost 4 bases, and 31 bases lay between the germline ends. Germline lookup yields CDR1 SGDLS and CDR2 YYNGEE. The DNA of the CDR3 is TGTGCCAGCAGCCGGGTCCGGGCAGGGGTATCCCGAGGGATCCCAGATACGCAGTATTTT. Amino acids: CASSRVRAGVSRGIPDTQYF.

This chain connects TRBV5-1 to TRBJ1-3, with D possibly matching TRBD1 (6 bases). The CDR3 runs 16 residues. CDR1 and CDR2 from the germline V gene are SGHRS and YFSETQ. V lost 1 base, J lost 2 bases, and 13 bases lay in between. CDR3 region: CASSLFSDSAGNTIYF. The CDR3 DNA sequence: TGCGCCAGCAGCTTGTTTTCGGACAGCGCTGGAAACACCATATATTTT.

This rearrangement joins TRBV5-6 to TRBJ2-6; D is perhaps TRBD1 (5 bases). The V gene's germline CDR1 is SGHDT and CDR2 YYEEEE. V lost 3 bases to trimming and J lost 2 bases, with 6 bases between them. This CDR3 spans 14 amino acids. The CDR3 nucleotides are TGTGCCAGCAGCTCAGGGACTGGGGCCAACGTCCTGACTTTC. Amino acid sequence: CASSSGTGANVLTF.

The chain recombines TRBV7-9 with TRBJ1-1; a weak D match, TRBD1 (5 bases). Germline CDR1 SEHNR, CDR2 FQNEAQ (reference sequence). There are 13 residues in the CDR3. V lost 8 bases, J lost 1 base, and 11 bases lay in between. CDR3 loop: CASRDSKNTEAFF. The DNA for the CDR3 is TGTGCCAGCCGAGACAGCAAGAACACTGAAGCTTTCTTT.

The rearrangement uses TRBV25-1 and TRBJ2-5; 7 nucleotides match TRBD1. The J call could be wrong; TRBJ2-7 is a better fit for the DNA end. CDR1 and CDR2 (germline): MGHDK, SYGVNS. The CDR3 runs 15 residues. CDR3 in amino acids: CASSEETGISYEQYF. CDR3 nucleotide sequence: TGTGCCAGCAGTGAAGAGACAGGGATTTCCTACGAGCAGTACTTC.

This chain's CDR3 is CASSAQGANTEAFF. As DNA, the CDR3 is TGCGCCAGCAGCGCCCAGGGGGCGAACACTGAAGCTTTCTTT. The rearrangement links TRBV5-1 to TRBJ1-1; 8 nucleotides align to TRBD1. Per germline, CDR1 SGHRS and CDR2 YFSETQ. V was pared by 4 bases and J by 1 base, with 3 bases of the junction left unmatched. This CDR3 contains 14 residues.

This clone turned up a few times. The chain couples TRBV4-1 to TRBJ1-6; no reliable D call. The V end was cut by 2 bases, the J end by 6 bases, with 11 bases between. The CDR3 loop spans 15 amino acids. Germline V gives CDR1 MGHRA, CDR2 YSYEKL. The CDR3 reads CASSQQDPANSPLHF. CDR3 in DNA: TGCGCCAGCAGCCAACAGGATCCGGCTAATTCACCCCTCCACTTT.

The chain combines TRBV6-5 with TRBJ2-7; 11 nucleotides agree with TRBD2. CDR1 and CDR2 from the germline V gene are MNHEY and SVGAGI. The CDR3 runs 15 residues. J was trimmed by 4 bases and V by 0 bases; bases with no gene match: 2. CDR3 DNA sequence: TGTGCCAGCAGTTACTCTACTAGCGGGAGATACGAGCAGTACTTC. It codes for CASSYSTSGRYEQYF.

The chain employs TRBV5-1 and TRBJ1-2; 7 bases match TRBD1. Germline CDR1 reads SGHRS; CDR2 reads YFSETQ. J lost 5 bases, V lost 0 bases, and 7 bases had no gene match. This CDR3 is built from 15 residues. CDR3 bases: TGCGCCAGCAGCTTGGCTACAGGGGCCCAGTATGGCTACACCTTC. Protein sequence: CASSLATGAQYGYTF.

This clone was seen just once. The chain couples TRBV6-1 to TRBJ2-7; possible D gene TRBD2, 7 bases. The CDR3 is 15 residues long. Germline V gene lookup returns CDR1 MNHNS and CDR2 SASEGT. V was shortened by 6 bases and J by 2 bases, with 17 bases between the two germline ends. The CDR3 DNA sequence: TGTGCCAGCAGGGGGGAGGGGGGGCGCGCCTACGAGCAGTACTTC. It yields the protein CASRGEGGRAYEQYF.

The chain employs TRBV30 and TRBJ1-5; 12 positions match TRBD1. V lost 1 base, J lost 2 bases, and 15 bases stayed unmatched. The CDR3 totals 20 residues. Germline V gene sequence: CDR1 GTSNPN, CDR2 SVGIG (reference sequence). Written as DNA, the CDR3 is TGTGCCTGGAGTGAAAAGAGCCGGGACAGGGGGCGGATCGGCAATCAGCCCCAGCATTTT. Translating it yields CAWSEKSRDRGRIGNQPQHF.

The genes are TRBV4-1 and TRBJ1-5; 7 bases map to TRBD1. Per germline, CDR1 MGHRA and CDR2 YSYEKL. V trimming: 1 base; J trimming: 4 bases; junction bases outside the gene matches: 10. There are 17 residues in the CDR3. DNA of the CDR3: TGCGCCAGCAGCCAAGGACCGGGACAGAGAACTAATCAGCCCCAGCATTTT. The encoded protein is CASSQGPGQRTNQPQHF.

V is TRBV7-9 and J is TRBJ2-2; 9 bases fit TRBD1. The V segment lost 5 bases and the J segment 8 bases; nucleotides outside the gene matches: 12. The CDR3 is 16 residues long. CDR1 is SEHNR, CDR2 FQNEAQ, per germline (reference sequence). CDR3 loop: CASSRGDRDVPGELFF. For the CDR3, the DNA is TGTGCCAGCAGCCGGGGGGACAGGGACGTTCCTGGGGAGCTGTTTTTT. The entire variable domain, with the rest obtained from reference TRBV7-9 and TRBJ2-2, is as follows: DTGVSQNPRHKITKRGQNVTFRCDPISEHNRLYWYRQTLGQGPEFLTYFQNEAQLEKSRLLSDRFSAERPKGSFSTLEIQRTEQGDSAMYLCASSRGDRDVPGELFFGEGSRLTVL.

The count of this clone is one. CDR3 in amino acids: CASSFGQGETQYF. CDR3 nucleotide sequence: TGCGCCAGCAGCTTCGGACAGGGGGAGACCCAGTACTTC. The chain employs TRBV5-1 and TRBJ2-5; TRBD1 matches 9 bases. Germline V lookup: CDR1 SGHRS, CDR2 YFSETQ. After removal of 2 bases from V and 5 bases from J, the junction contained 1 base not matched to a gene. The CDR3 spans 13 residues.

The chain couples TRBV11-2 to TRBJ2-1; 8 bases match TRBD1. The CDR3 is 13 amino acids. V shed 4 bases and J 7 bases; nucleotides not matched to a gene: 3. Germline V gene sequence: CDR1 SGHAT, CDR2 FQNNGV. CDR3 DNA: TGTGCCAGCAGCTCAACAGGGGGAAATGAGCAGTTCTTC. Protein product: CASSSTGGNEQFF.

The J gene is TRBJ2-3, the V gene TRBV29-1; 7 nucleotides line up with TRBD2. Germline trimming cut 5 bases from V and 2 bases from J; bases unmatched to any gene: 7. In germline, CDR1 is SQVTM, CDR2 ANQGSEA. The CDR3 totals 14 residues. CDR3 protein: CSVSGAPYTDTQYF. The CDR3 coding sequence is TGCAGCGTTAGCGGGGCCCCTTACACAGATACGCAGTATTTT.

The genes are TRBV7-2 and TRBJ1-2, with D tentatively TRBD1 (6 bases). The V gene lost 5 bases and the J gene lost 6 bases, with 10 bases spanning the gap. In germline, CDR1 is SGHTA, CDR2 FQGNSA. The CDR3 length is 12 residues. CDR3 loop: CASSPSGDGYTF. The CDR3 DNA sequence: TGTGCCAGCAGCCCCTCAGGGGATGGCTACACCTTC.

This sequence joins TRBV15 and TRBJ2-5; weak D call: TRBD1 (6 bases). Germline V gives CDR1 LNHNV, CDR2 YYDKDF (reference sequence). CDR3 length: 13 amino acids. V lost 4 bases, J lost 1 base, and 7 bases lay in between. CDR3 protein: CATSTRGQETQYF. In DNA form, the CDR3 reads TGTGCCACCAGCACCAGGGGCCAAGAGACCCAGTACTTC.